This entry lists 23 T cell receptor beta chains sequenced from one sample in a study of beta chain features in type 1 diabetes. The entirety of the isolated RNA underwent reverse transcription, so expressed TCRB transcripts were sequenced. The assay was immunoSEQ multiplex PCR, and TCRdb's table has in-frame clones only and misses some. Here the sample spans 350,000 to 450,000 clones, roughly 13% being singletons. Sequencing was performed on naive CD4+ T cells from blood. These receptors were collected from a man aged 25 to 40 in good health.

V usage is TRBV10-3 and J usage is TRBJ1-1; D remains unclear. This CDR3 is 14 amino acids long. V gave up 0 bases and J gave up 7 bases, with 12 bases separating them. Germline CDR1 is ENHRY and CDR2 is SYGVKD. CDR3 nucleotide sequence: TGTGCCATCAGTGAGTCGGGAGCGAACGGTGAAGCTTTCTTT. It is translated as CAISESGANGEAFF.

The rearrangement links TRBV5-4 to TRBJ2-1; D perhaps matches TRBD2 (5 bases). Trimming took off 5 bases at V and 4 bases at J, with 13 bases between the two ends. Germline V gene sequence: CDR1 SGHNT, CDR2 YYREEE (reference sequence). There are 14 residues in the CDR3. The CDR3 here is CASSWVGEYNEQFF. As DNA, the CDR3 is TGTGCCAGCAGTTGGGTCGGGGAGTACAATGAGCAGTTCTTC.

This chain joins TRBV2 and TRBJ2-5; the match to TRBD1 covers 9 bases. This CDR3 is built from 13 residues. The germline CDR1 and CDR2 sequences are SNHLY and FYNNEI. The V and J ends lost 5 bases and 5 bases, in that order; junction bases with no gene match: 3. CDR3 in DNA: TGTGCCAGCAGTCGGACAGGGGCGGAGACCCAGTACTTC. As protein: CASSRTGAETQYF.

The chain is built from TRBV10-3 and TRBJ2-5, with TRBD1 matching over 8 bases. Trimming cost V 2 bases and J 2 bases; bases outside gene matches: 7. The CDR3 covers 16 residues. CDR1 ENHRY and CDR2 SYGVKD come from the germline V gene. CDR3 DNA: TGTGCCATCAGTGAGGCTGGCCGGGACAGGCAAGAGACCCAGTACTTC. This codes for CAISEAGRDRQETQYF.

V is TRBV7-9 and J is TRBJ2-1; either TRBD1 or TRBD2 may supply D (5 bases each). The CDR3 is made up of 14 amino acids. The germline V and J ends were trimmed by 5 bases and 4 bases, with 12 bases remaining between them. In germline, CDR1 is SEHNR, CDR2 FQNEAQ (reference sequence). This chain's CDR3 is CASSTWDGYNEQFF. The DNA of the CDR3 is TGTGCCAGCAGCACCTGGGACGGGTACAATGAGCAGTTCTTC.

The J gene is TRBJ2-3, the V gene TRBV7-2; the D gene is possibly TRBD1 (5 bases). V lost 8 bases and J 7 bases, leaving 22 bases between the germline ends. This CDR3 region has 15 residues. In germline, CDR1 is SGHTA, CDR2 FQGNSA. CDR3 DNA: TGTGCCAGCCGTCAACAACTTGGACAAGCGAATACGCAGTATTTT. Protein: CASRQQLGQANTQYF.

The chain couples TRBV6-6 to TRBJ1-2, with unresolved D. V was shortened by 2 bases and J by 0 bases, with 13 bases between the two germline ends. Germline V gives CDR1 MNHNY, CDR2 SVGAGI (reference sequence). The CDR3 extends over 16 amino acids. The CDR3: CASSYAEGGANYGYTF. The CDR3 DNA is TGTGCCAGCAGTTACGCCGAAGGAGGAGCTAACTATGGCTACACCTTC.

This clone appeared a single time. This chain connects TRBV18 to TRBJ2-2; D call uncertain. This CDR3 region has 14 residues. CDR1 is KGHSH and CDR2 is LQKENI in the germline V gene. Trimming left V 6 bases short and J 1 base short, with 9 bases between. In DNA form, the CDR3 reads TGTGCCAGCTCTTTTAACGGGAACACCGGGGAGCTGTTTTTT. It translates to CASSFNGNTGELFF.

This clone was seen a few times. The V call is TRBV30, the J call TRBJ1-1; unclear D gene. The CDR3 loop spans 13 amino acids. V lost 5 bases and J lost 4, with 14 bases in between. CDR1 and CDR2 (germline): GTSNPN, SVGIG (reference sequence). The CDR3 sequence is CAWGISLGTEAFF. As DNA, the CDR3 is TGTGCCTGGGGCATCTCCCTGGGCACTGAAGCTTTCTTT.

The CDR3 sequence: CASSLASLRNEKLFF. In DNA form, the CDR3 reads TGTGCCAGCAGCTTAGCATCCCTGAGGAATGAAAAACTGTTTTTT. This chain joins TRBV7-9 and TRBJ1-4; D is ambiguous. The CDR3 is 15 residues long. Between the trimmed V and J ends, which lost 0 bases and 5 bases, there was a span of 10 bases. Germline-derived CDR1 and CDR2 are SEHNR and FQNEAQ (reference sequence). The full variable domain, in which reference TRBV7-9 and TRBJ1-4 provide the parts outside the CDR3, is DTGVSQNPRHKITKRGQNVTFRCDPISEHNRLYWYRQTLGQGPEFLTYFQNEAQLEKSRLLSDRFSAERPKGSFSTLEIQRTEQGDSAMYLCASSLASLRNEKLFFGSGTQLSVL.

In its sample, this clone was seen a few times. This chain uses TRBV14 with TRBJ2-1, with a weak D call TRBD2 (7 bases). CDR3 size: 19 residues. The V and J ends lost 7 bases and 3 bases respectively, with 28 bases between them. Germline V gives CDR1 SGHDN, CDR2 FVKESK. Here the CDR3 DNA reads TGTGCCAGCATCGTACAGGGCAGGTGGTCTCAGCGGGACTACAATGAGCAGTTCTTC. Translation gives CASIVQGRWSQRDYNEQFF.

This rearrangement joins TRBV6-5 to TRBJ1-2, with no clear D. The CDR3 loop spans 15 amino acids. The ends were cut back, 2 bases at V and 2 bases at J, with 12 bases in the middle. Germline V gene data show CDR1 as MNHEY and CDR2 as SVGAGI. CDR3 residues: CASSYSGSLNYGYTF. In DNA, the CDR3 is TGTGCCAGCAGTTACAGTGGGTCCTTAAACTATGGCTACACCTTC.

About this clone itself: This sample includes further DNA sequences coding for the same CDR3. The chain uses TRBV4-3 and TRBJ2-1; 10 nucleotides line up with TRBD2. The germline V gene encodes CDR1 LGHNA and CDR2 YSLEER. V shed 0 bases and J 0 bases; nucleotides not matched to a gene: 2. This CDR3 is 17 amino acids long. The CDR3 DNA is TGCGCCAGCAGCCAAGACCCTAGCGGGAGCTCCTACAATGAGCAGTTCTTC. It yields the protein CASSQDPSGSSYNEQFF.

This clone came up a few times. The chain carries TRBV28 and TRBJ2-7; 10 bases are shared with TRBD1. Looked up from germline, CDR1 is MDHEN and CDR2 is SYDVKM. This CDR3 region has 14 residues. V trimming: 4 bases; J trimming: 6 bases; junction bases outside the gene matches: 6. The CDR3 is CASSSPGQGPEQYV. The CDR3 coding sequence is TGTGCCAGCAGTTCACCGGGACAGGGGCCCGAGCAGTACGTC.

The genes are TRBV7-2 and TRBJ2-1; 12 bases match TRBD2. Germline-derived CDR1 and CDR2 are SGHTA and FQGNSA. Trimming at V came to 5 bases and at J to 7 bases, leaving 6 bases not matched to a gene. The CDR3 totals 15 residues. This chain's CDR3 is CASSPSGRAANEQFF. CDR3 sequence (DNA): TGTGCCAGCAGCCCTAGCGGGAGGGCCGCGAATGAGCAGTTCTTC.

The table lists this clone with a few counts. The rearrangement joins TRBV6-6 to TRBJ1-1; tentative D call: TRBD1 (6 bases). CDR1 and CDR2 from the germline V gene are MNHNY and SVGAGI (reference sequence). The CDR3 runs 16 residues. The V end lost 6 bases, the J end lost 1 base, and 18 bases lay between the germline ends. The CDR3 reads CASSLLLTGENTEAFF. In nucleotides, the CDR3 is TGTGCCAGCAGCCTCCTTTTGACAGGAGAGAACACTGAAGCTTTCTTT.

This clone was seen a handful of times. CDR3 region: CAWTEQLNYNEQFF. The CDR3 DNA is TGTGCCTGGACCGAACAATTAAACTACAATGAGCAGTTCTTC. The gene calls are TRBV30 and TRBJ2-1; D not certain. The CDR3 length is 14 residues. CDR1 and CDR2 (germline): GTSNPN, SVGIG (reference sequence). V was cut by 4 bases and J by 3 bases, with 13 bases left in between.

The chain joins TRBV6-1 to TRBJ2-1, with 10 bases fitting TRBD2. The CDR3 spans 15 residues. Germline lookup yields CDR1 MNHNS and CDR2 SASEGT. Losses at the gene ends were 7 bases for V and 4 bases for J; bases not matched to a gene: 7. CDR3 sequence (DNA): TGTGCCAGCAATAAAGCGGGGGGGAGATACAATGAGCAGTTCTTC. Its translation: CASNKAGGRYNEQFF.

The chain links TRBV18 to TRBJ2-5; tentative D call: TRBD1 (6 bases). The CDR3 covers 16 residues. The ends were cut back, 1 base at V and 1 base at J, with 13 bases in the middle. The germline gives CDR1 KGHSH, CDR2 LQKENI. The DNA of the CDR3 is TGTGCCAGCTCACCACTAGCCAGGGGAACCCAAGAGACCCAGTACTTC. Its protein product is CASSPLARGTQETQYF.

V gene TRBV9 combines with J gene TRBJ1-1, with D possibly TRBD1 on 6 matching bases. Trimming shortened V by 1 base and J by 5 bases, and 21 bases separated the two germline ends. This CDR3 region has 17 residues. Germline V gene data show CDR1 as SGDLS and CDR2 as YYNGEE. CDR3 nucleotides: TGTGCCAGCAGCGTATCCCCTACGGGGGGCGCGAGGACTGAAGCTTTCTTT. It specifies CASSVSPTGGARTEAFF. Full variable domain (missing parts from reference TRBV9 and TRBJ1-1): DSGVTQTPKHLITATGQRVTLRCSPRSGDLSVYWYQQSLDQGLQFLIQYYNGEERAKGNILERFSAQQFPDLHSELNLSSLELGDSALYFCASSVSPTGGARTEAFFGQGTRLTVV.

The chain joins TRBV2 to TRBJ2-1; D is ambiguous. Germline loops: CDR1 SNHLY, CDR2 FYNNEI. This CDR3 comprises 11 residues. V was clipped by 6 bases and J by 6 bases, with 6 bases between them. The DNA for the CDR3 is TGTGCCAGCAGGGGCCCCAATGAGCAGTTCTTC. It translates to CASRGPNEQFF. Together with reference TRBV2 and TRBJ2-1, the CDR3 gives the full variable domain: EPEVTQTPSHQVTQMGQEVILRCVPISNHLYFYWYRQILGQKVEFLVSFYNNEISEKSEIFDDQFSVERPDGSNFTLKIRSTKLEDSAMYFCASRGPNEQFFGPGTRLTVL.

Comment on this clone: Since a much larger clone is just one base distant, this may be a read error. The chain links TRBV10-3 to TRBJ1-1; possibly TRBD1 for D (5 bases). The V end was cut by 4 bases, the J end by 3 bases, with 6 bases between. Germline CDR1 and CDR2: ENHRY and SYGVKD. This CDR3 is 12 amino acids long. In nucleotides, the CDR3 is TGTGCCATCAGTGCAGGGCACACTGAAGCTTTCTTT. This translates into CAISAGHTEAFF.

The sample holds a few counts of this clone. The gene calls are TRBV4-3 and TRBJ2-7; maybe TRBD1 (5 bases). The CDR3 runs 17 residues. Germline V CDR1 and CDR2: LGHNA, YSLEER. V was trimmed by 1 base and J by 0 bases, leaving 16 bases between them. The CDR3: CASSQVPAGSSSYEQYF. The CDR3 bases are TGCGCCAGCAGCCAAGTTCCCGCAGGGTCTAGCTCCTACGAGCAGTACTTC.